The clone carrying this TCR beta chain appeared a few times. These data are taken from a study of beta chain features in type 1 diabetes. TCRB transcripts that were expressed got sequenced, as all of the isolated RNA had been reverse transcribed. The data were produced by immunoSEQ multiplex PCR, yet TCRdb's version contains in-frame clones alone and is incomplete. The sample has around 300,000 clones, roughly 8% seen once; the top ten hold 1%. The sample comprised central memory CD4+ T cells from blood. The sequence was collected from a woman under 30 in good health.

CDR3 amino acids: CASSLGQASSSPLHF. CDR3 sequence (DNA): TGCGCCAGCAGCTTGGGACAGGCCTCGAGTTCACCCCTCCACTTT. This chain connects TRBV5-1 to TRBJ1-6, with D maybe TRBD1 (6 bases). Trimming shortened V by 0 bases and J by 9 bases, and 13 bases separated the two germline ends. The germline V gene encodes CDR1 SGHRS and CDR2 YFSETQ. The CDR3 consists of 15 residues.